The source of this TCR beta chain is a study of OX40 agonist ivuxolimab in advanced cancers. Broader study findings: The average count of expanded clones was higher among CD8+ T cells than among CD4+.

Points on this clone: The antigen is undetermined.

Only in-frame clones appear in the TCRdb table, and some are missing; sequencing was by immunoSEQ multiplex PCR. The sample contains 100,000 or so clones, approximately 90% of which appear only once. The germline V gene has CDR1 SGHDT and CDR2 YYEEEE. Trimming took 4 bases from V and 1 from J; bases not matched to a gene: 5. The CDR3 totals 16 residues. V usage is TRBV5-6 and J usage is TRBJ2-7; 13 bases agree with TRBD2. This TCR was recovered from an adult with an advanced solid tumor such as melanoma, head and neck, liver or kidney cancer. Material: CD4+ or CD8+ T cells sorted from blood, obtained in a trial of the OX40 agonist ivuxolimab. CDR3 region: CASSRTGLAGSYEQYF. Written as DNA, the CDR3 is TGTGCCAGCAGCCGGACGGGACTAGCGGGGTCCTACGAGCAGTACTTC.